Presented here are 15 T cell receptor beta chains from one specimen sequenced in a study of T cells after yellow fever vaccination. TCRdb processed the 5' RACE reads anew with MiXCR; each CDR3 protein has one entry. The sample has about 220,000 distinct CDR3 sequences; approximately 6.7% are singletons. The sequenced sample was CD4+ T cells sorted from PBMCs, obtained on the day of the yellow fever booster vaccination. These receptor sequences come from a man aged 30 to 39 who received the YFV17D yellow fever vaccine.

The J gene is TRBJ2-1, the V gene TRBV11-2; the match to TRBD1 covers 11 bases. V was clipped by 5 bases and J by 3 bases; unmatched bases: 6. Germline-derived CDR1 and CDR2 are SGHAT and FQNNGV. The CDR3 runs to 16 residues. The CDR3 is CASSHGTGGIYNEQFF. CDR3 nucleotide sequence: TGTGCCAGCAGCCACGGGACAGGGGGGATCTACAATGAGCAGTTCTTC.

Many counts were recorded for this clonotype. The chain couples TRBV12-3 or TRBV12-4 to TRBJ2-1; D uncertain. Trimming shortened V by 6 bases and J by 7 bases, and 7 bases separated the two germline ends. This CDR3 is built from 11 residues. DNA of the CDR3: TGTGCCAGCAGCGAAGGGAATGAGCAGTTCTTC. Amino acids: CASSEGNEQFF.

Only a few counts were recorded for this clonotype. For the CDR3, the DNA is TGTGCCAGCAGTTGGGGGACAGGGAACTTCGAGCAGTACTTC. Amino acid sequence: CASSWGTGNFEQYF. The rearrangement uses TRBV6-2 or TRBV6-3 and TRBJ2-7; 9 bases are shared with TRBD1. From germline, CDR1 is MNHEY and CDR2 SVGEGT. The CDR3 is made up of 14 amino acids. V shed 4 bases and J 6 bases; nucleotides not matched to a gene: 7.

This clonotype has a handful of counts. The chain recombines TRBV23-1 with TRBJ2-5, with 8 nucleotides matching TRBD1. TRBV23-1 is an open reading frame, and its role is uncertain. The CDR3 loop spans 14 amino acids. V trimming: 9 bases; J trimming: 7 bases; junction bases outside the gene matches: 13. CDR3 coding DNA: TGCGCCAGTCTTGGGGGACAGGCAGTTTGGACCCAGTACTTC. It encodes CASLGGQAVWTQYF.

The sample holds a few counts of this clonotype. The rearrangement uses TRBV19 and TRBJ2-3; possibly TRBD2 for D (7 bases). This CDR3 contains 15 residues. The V end was cut by 5 bases, the J end by 0 bases, with 12 bases between. The germline gives CDR1 LNHDA, CDR2 SQIVND (reference sequence). CDR3: CASSVRGASTDTQYF. CDR3 nucleotide sequence: TGTGCCAGTAGTGTCCGGGGGGCCAGCACAGATACGCAGTATTTT.

The sample holds many counts of this clonotype. The V call is TRBV6-5, the J call TRBJ2-1; 8 bases agree with TRBD2. Germline V CDR1 and CDR2: MNHEY, SVGAGI. The CDR3 is made up of 14 amino acids. Germline trimming cut 0 bases from V and 12 bases from J; bases unmatched to any gene: 7. CDR3 sequence (DNA): TGTGCCAGCAGTTACTCGACTAGCGCAAACTCGCAGTTCTTC. It encodes CASSYSTSANSQFF.

The chain recombines TRBV7-2 with TRBJ2-7; D gene unclear. CDR3 length equals 13 residues. The germline V gene has CDR1 SGHTA and CDR2 FQGNSA. V dropped 2 bases and J dropped 6 bases, with 11 bases sitting between them. CDR3: CASSLYQASEQYF. CDR3 DNA sequence: TGTGCCAGCAGCTTATACCAAGCCTCCGAGCAGTACTTC.

The chain has TRBV10-3 and TRBJ1-2; D call uncertain. The CDR3 totals 15 residues. V was clipped by 6 bases and J by 6 bases, with 20 bases between them. Germline CDR1 ENHRY, CDR2 SYGVKD. The CDR3 region is CAIRDRATDEDGYTF. In DNA form, the CDR3 reads TGTGCCATCAGAGACCGGGCCACAGACGAGGATGGCTACACCTTC.

The count of this clonotype is one. This may come from a read error, since a much larger clone is one base off. The chain couples TRBV27 to TRBJ2-4; TRBD2 is a possible D gene (6 bases). The length of the CDR3 is 16 residues. Germline V gene data show CDR1 as MNHEY and CDR2 as SMNVEV (reference sequence). V was shortened by 0 bases and J by 10 bases, with 19 bases between the two germline ends. CDR3 sequence reads: CASSLSRTISFGIQYF. CDR3 nucleotides: TGTGCCAGCAGTTTATCGAGGACTATTTCCTTCGGGATTCAGTACTTC.

This clonotype was seen only a few times. The V call is TRBV25-1, the J call TRBJ1-1, with D perhaps TRBD1 (5 bases). The CDR3 length is 17 residues. The germline gives CDR1 MGHDK, CDR2 SYGVNS. Trimming stripped 4 bases from V and 6 bases from J, with 24 bases between. CDR3 nucleotide sequence: TGTGCCAGCAGTGCCGCCTCCACCTCAGGGTGGAGGGCTGAAGCTTTCTTT. It is translated as CASSAASTSGWRAEAFF. The whole variable domain, remainder taken from reference TRBV25-1 and TRBJ1-1, is EADIYQTPRYLVIGTGKKITLECSQTMGHDKMYWYQQDPGMELHLIHYSYGVNSTEKGDLSSESTVSRIRTEHFPLTLESARPSHTSQYLCASSAASTSGWRAEAFFGQGTRLTVV.

This chain links TRBV7-2 with TRBJ2-5; possibly TRBD1 for D (5 bases). CDR1 and CDR2 from the germline V gene are SGHTA and FQGNSA. The CDR3 spans 12 residues. Trimming removed 6 bases from V and 4 bases from J, with 9 bases in between. The CDR3 nucleotides read TGTGCCAGCAGGGGGCGGCGAGAGACCCAGTACTTC. It is translated as CASRGRRETQYF.

The sample holds many counts of this clonotype. The chain joins TRBV2 to TRBJ2-7; D ambiguous. V was shortened by 5 bases and J by 3 bases, with 8 bases between the two germline ends. This CDR3 is 12 amino acids long. Germline loops: CDR1 SNHLY, CDR2 FYNNEI. Here the CDR3 reads CASSLQYYEQYF. The CDR3 DNA reads as TGTGCCAGCAGTCTACAGTACTACGAGCAGTACTTC.

This clonotype was counted only a few times. The rearrangement joins TRBV7-2 to TRBJ2-5; TRBD1 or TRBD2 may be the D gene (5 bases each). CDR3 size: 12 residues. V was trimmed by 7 bases and J by 9 bases, leaving 15 bases between them. Germline values: CDR1 SGHTA, CDR2 FQGNSA. The chain's CDR3 is CASTARGRAQYF. The CDR3 nucleotides read TGTGCCAGCACCGCCCGGGGCAGGGCCCAGTACTTC. Complete variable domain (other parts from reference TRBV7-2 and TRBJ2-5): GAGVSQSPSNKVTEKGKDVELRCDPISGHTALYWYRQSLGQGLEFLIYFQGNSAPDKSGLPSDRFSAERTGGSVSTLTIQRTQQEDSAVYLCASTARGRAQYFGPGTRLLVL.

This clonotype occurred many times. The rearrangement uses TRBV2 and TRBJ1-4, with 7 bases identical to TRBD1. The CDR3 extends over 15 amino acids. Trimming at V came to 5 bases and at J to 5 bases, leaving 8 bases not matched to a gene. In germline, CDR1 is SNHLY, CDR2 FYNNEI. CDR3 loop: CASSPNRGLNEKLFF. The CDR3 DNA sequence: TGTGCCAGCAGTCCAAACAGGGGATTAAATGAAAAACTGTTTTTT.

In this sample, this clonotype turned up a few times. This chain links TRBV7-9 with TRBJ2-5; 9 positions match TRBD1. Germline values: CDR1 SEHNR, CDR2 FQNEAQ (reference sequence). V gave up 5 bases and J gave up 5 bases; unmatched junction bases: 6. The length of the CDR3 is 14 residues. The CDR3 sequence is CASSSWTGVETQYF. In DNA form, the CDR3 reads TGTGCCAGCAGCAGCTGGACAGGGGTGGAGACCCAGTACTTC.